These T cell receptor beta chains were read from a single sample in a study of identifying expanded T cells in peripheral blood. Profiling relied on immunoSEQ multiplex PCR, and the TCRdb table lists in-frame clones only, not all of them. Among roughly 84,000 clones, approximately 90% were seen once, and the ten largest hold around 7%. Sequencing was carried out using blood. These receptors came from a person aged 18 to 70 in good health. Each CDR3 is given with its conserved first and last residue. Fields, in order: J gene, V gene, clone size, D gene, CDR3 DNA, CDR3 protein. A D gene is named only where the DNA matches it firmly. The size entry is marked missing in some rows and otherwise reads once, few, many or a size class.

>TRBJ2-3|TRBV6-4|NA|NA
TGTGCCAGCAGTGACAGGGGCCGCACAGATACGCAGTATTTT
CASSDRGRTDTQYF
>TRBJ1-5|TRBV19|NA|NA
TGTGCCAGTAGTATCTCCAATCAGCCCCAGCATTTT
CASSISNQPQHF
>TRBJ2-1|TRBV4-1|NA|NA
TGCGCCAGCAGCCAAGATGAGGGGCAGGGCTCGGAGCAGTTCTTC
CASSQDEGQGSEQFF
>TRBJ2-5|TRBV27|once|NA
TGTGCCAGCAGTGGGGGGTACCAAGAGACCCAGTACTTC
CASSGGYQETQYF
>TRBJ2-1|TRBV19|once|TRBD2
TGTGCCAGTAGTGGACTAGCGGGGACCCGGGGTGAGCAGTTCTTC
CASSGLAGTRGEQFF
>TRBJ1-2|TRBV30|NA|NA
TGTGCCTGGAGTGTCCGGGGACACCAAGTTTCGTATGGCTACACCTTC
CAWSVRGHQVSYGYTF
>TRBJ1-1|TRBV5-3|NA|NA
TGTGCCAGAAGCGGGGGACACCTCACTGAAGCTTTCTTT
CARSGGHLTEAFF
>TRBJ2-7|TRBV30|NA|NA
TGTGCCTGGAGTGCCCACCCTGGCCGCGCCTACGAGCAGTACTTC
CAWSAHPGRAYEQYF
>TRBJ2-7|TRBV15|NA|NA
TGTGCCACCAGCAGAGAATTCGGGACGGGCTCCTACGAGCAGTACTTC
CATSREFGTGSYEQYF
>TRBJ2-1|TRBV20-1|NA|NA
TGCAGTGCTGAACGCGGGACAGAGCAGTTCTTC
CSAERGTEQFF
>TRBJ2-2|TRBV5-1|NA|NA
TGCGCCAGCAGCCCCAACGCGAACACCGGGGAGCTGTTTTTT
CASSPNANTGELFF
>TRBJ1-4|TRBV5-1|NA|NA
TGCGCCAGCAGCATCGGACAGCGGTCGGGCGAAAAACTGTTTTTT
CASSIGQRSGEKLFF
>TRBJ2-5|TRBV5-4|NA|NA
TGTGCCAGCAGCTTGGAAAGGGAACCAGAGACCCAGTACTTC
CASSLEREPETQYF
>TRBJ1-1|TRBV6-5|NA|TRBD1
TGTGCCAGCAGCCCATCGGGACAGGGAAGCCCTGAAGCTTTCTTT
CASSPSGQGSPEAFF
>TRBJ2-1|TRBV5-1|once|TRBD1
TGCGCCAGCAGCCTGGACAGGGGAGGCAATGAGCAGTTCTTC
CASSLDRGGNEQFF
>TRBJ2-2|TRBV5-1|NA|NA
TGCGCCAGCAGCCCACAGGGCAGGGAGGGAACCGGGGAGCTGTTTTTT
CASSPQGREGTGELFF
>TRBJ2-5|TRBV19|NA|TRBD1
TGTGCCAGTAGCGACAGGGGACGGGAGACCCAGTACTTC
CASSDRGRETQYF
>TRBJ1-2|TRBV13|NA|NA
TGTGCCAGCAGCTTACTGGGGGGCGCAAACTATGGCTACACCTTC
CASSLLGGANYGYTF
>TRBJ1-1|TRBV4-1|NA|NA
TGCGCCAGCAGCCAAGATAGTAAGGCAGGGAACACTGAAGCTTTCTTT
CASSQDSKAGNTEAFF
>TRBJ1-1|TRBV6-5|NA|TRBD1
TGTGCCACCACGAGGACAGGGGGATTGGTCACTGAAGCTTTCTTT
CATTRTGGLVTEAFF
>TRBJ1-1|TRBV19|NA|NA
TGTGCCAGTAGTATAGAGCGGAACACTGAAGCTTTCTTT
CASSIERNTEAFF
>TRBJ2-7|TRBV5-4|NA|NA
TGTGCCAGCAGCCCTGAACAGAGAACCTACGAGCAGTACTTC
CASSPEQRTYEQYF
>TRBJ2-2|TRBV5-1|NA|NA
TGCGCCAGCAGTTGGGGGCTGTCGAACACCGGGGAGCTGTTTTTT
CASSWGLSNTGELFF
>TRBJ2-7|TRBV7-2|NA|NA
TGTGCCAGCAGCTTAGACCCCCCACAGGCATTGATCCCCTACGAGCAGTACTTC
CASSLDPPQALIPYEQYF
>TRBJ2-1|TRBV11-3|NA|NA
TGTGCCAGCAGCTTAGTTCTGGGGGATCCCTACAATGAGCAGTTCTTC
CASSLVLGDPYNEQFF
>TRBJ1-1|TRBV27|NA|TRBD1
TGTGCCAGCACTTCAGGACAGGGCGGTCTAGCGAAAGCTTTCTTT
CASTSGQGGLAKAFF
>TRBJ1-4|TRBV6-1|NA|NA
TGTGCCAGCTTCGACGGTAACAATGAAAAACTGTTTTTT
CASFDGNNEKLFF
>TRBJ2-7|TRBV11-3|NA|TRBD1
TGTGCCAGCAGCTTGACGGACAGGAAATACGAGCAGTACTTC
CASSLTDRKYEQYF